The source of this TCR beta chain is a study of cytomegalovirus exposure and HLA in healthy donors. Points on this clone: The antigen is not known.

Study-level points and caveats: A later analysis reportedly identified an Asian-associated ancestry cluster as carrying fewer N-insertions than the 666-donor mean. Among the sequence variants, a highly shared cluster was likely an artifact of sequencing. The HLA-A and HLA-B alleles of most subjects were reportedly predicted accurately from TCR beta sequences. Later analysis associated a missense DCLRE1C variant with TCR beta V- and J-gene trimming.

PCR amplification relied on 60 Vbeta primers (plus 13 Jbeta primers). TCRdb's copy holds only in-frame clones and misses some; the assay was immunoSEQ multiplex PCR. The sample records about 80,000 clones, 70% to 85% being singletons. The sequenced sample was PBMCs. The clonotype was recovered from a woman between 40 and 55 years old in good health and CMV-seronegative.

The CDR3 protein is CASSPGVGGQYSYEQYF. In nucleotides, the CDR3 is TGCGCCAGCAGCCCCGGGGTCGGGGGACAGTACTCCTACGAGCAGTACTTC. J is TRBJ2-7 and V is TRBV5-1; the D gene is possibly TRBD1 (7 bases). There are 17 residues in the CDR3. Between the trimmed V and J ends, which lost 4 bases and 0 bases, there was a span of 20 bases. Per germline, CDR1 SGHRS and CDR2 YFSETQ.